The present T cell receptor beta chain was sequenced within a study of Tregs in tolerant kidney transplant recipients. Broader study findings: Validation in larger populations is needed because few patients were studied. Changing PCR primers prevented nucleotide comparison between some patients' samples. Tolerant patients' donor-specific Tregs expanded beyond overall Tregs, suggesting antigen-driven growth.

Some clones are missing from TCRdb's copy, which holds only in-frame ones; the method was immunoSEQ multiplex PCR. The sample holds 90,000 to 130,000 clones, around 91% seen once. Thawed PBMCs were FACS-sorted into unstimulated CD4+CD25+CD127- regulatory T cells, CD4+CD25- non-regulatory cells, CD4 and CD8 cells. A note on this clone: Its antigen is not identified.

Sequencing was performed on CD4+ T cells from blood, taken before the transplant. This TCR came from a human donor who received a combined kidney and bone marrow transplant.

CDR3 sequence (DNA): TGCAGCGTTTCGGGACAGGGGGCCTACAATGAGCAGTTCTTC. It specifies CSVSGQGAYNEQFF. The chain joins TRBV29-1 to TRBJ2-1; 11 positions match TRBD1. The CDR3 spans 14 residues. J was trimmed by 2 bases and V by 5 bases; bases with no gene match: 2. Germline V gene lookup returns CDR1 SQVTM and CDR2 ANQGSEA.